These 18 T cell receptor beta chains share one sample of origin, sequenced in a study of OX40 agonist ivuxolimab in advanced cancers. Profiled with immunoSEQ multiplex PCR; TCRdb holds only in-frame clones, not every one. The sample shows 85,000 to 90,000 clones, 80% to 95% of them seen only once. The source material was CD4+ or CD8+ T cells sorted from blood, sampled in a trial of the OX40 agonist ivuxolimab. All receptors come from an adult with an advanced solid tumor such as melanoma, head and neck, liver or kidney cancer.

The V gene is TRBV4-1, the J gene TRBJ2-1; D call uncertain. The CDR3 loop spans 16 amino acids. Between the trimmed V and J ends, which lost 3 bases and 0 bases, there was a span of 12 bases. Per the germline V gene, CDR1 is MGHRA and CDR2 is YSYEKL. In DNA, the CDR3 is TGCGCCAGCAGCCACCCCTCCCGGAGCTCCTACAATGAGCAGTTCTTC. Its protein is CASSHPSRSSYNEQFF.

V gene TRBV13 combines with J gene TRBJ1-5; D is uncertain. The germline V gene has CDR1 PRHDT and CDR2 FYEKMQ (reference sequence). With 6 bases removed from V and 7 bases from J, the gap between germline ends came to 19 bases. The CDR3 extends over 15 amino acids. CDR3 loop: CASSYRDSLPQPQHF. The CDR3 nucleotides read TGTGCCAGCAGTTACCGAGACTCTCTCCCCCAGCCCCAGCATTTT.

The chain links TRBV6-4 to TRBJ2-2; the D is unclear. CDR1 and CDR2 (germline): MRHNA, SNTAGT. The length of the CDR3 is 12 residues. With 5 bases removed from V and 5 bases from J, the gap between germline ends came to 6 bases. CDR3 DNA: TGTGCCAGCAGTCCCAGGACCGGGGAGCTGTTTTTT. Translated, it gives CASSPRTGELFF.

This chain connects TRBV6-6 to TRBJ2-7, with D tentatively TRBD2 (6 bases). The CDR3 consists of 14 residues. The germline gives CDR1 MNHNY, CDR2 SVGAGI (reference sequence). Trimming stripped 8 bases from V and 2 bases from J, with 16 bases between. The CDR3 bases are TGTGCCAGCTTAGGAGGGATAGTGCCCTACGAGCAGTACTTC. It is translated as CASLGGIVPYEQYF.

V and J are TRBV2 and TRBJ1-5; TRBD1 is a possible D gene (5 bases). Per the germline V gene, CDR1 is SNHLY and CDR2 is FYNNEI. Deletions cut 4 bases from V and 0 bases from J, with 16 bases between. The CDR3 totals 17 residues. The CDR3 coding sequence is TGTGCCAGCAGTGGGGGATCGACAGTTTATAGCAATCAGCCCCAGCATTTT. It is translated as CASSGGSTVYSNQPQHF.

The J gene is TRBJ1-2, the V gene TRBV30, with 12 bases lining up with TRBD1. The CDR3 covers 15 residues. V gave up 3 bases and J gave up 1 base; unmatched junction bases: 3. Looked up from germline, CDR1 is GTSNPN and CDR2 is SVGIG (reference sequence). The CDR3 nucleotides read TGTGCCTGGAGGGGGACAGGGGGCGTTAACTATGGCTACACCTTC. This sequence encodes CAWRGTGGVNYGYTF.

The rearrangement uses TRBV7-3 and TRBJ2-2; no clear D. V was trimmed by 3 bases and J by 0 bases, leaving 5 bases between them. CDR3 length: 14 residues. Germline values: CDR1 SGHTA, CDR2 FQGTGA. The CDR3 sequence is CASSLTSNTGELFF. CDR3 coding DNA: TGTGCCAGCAGCTTGACATCGAACACCGGGGAGCTGTTTTTT.

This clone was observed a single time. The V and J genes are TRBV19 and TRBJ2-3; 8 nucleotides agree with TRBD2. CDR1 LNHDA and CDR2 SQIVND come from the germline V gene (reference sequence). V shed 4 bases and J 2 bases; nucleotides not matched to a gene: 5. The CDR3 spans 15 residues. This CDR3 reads CASSTLAGNTDTQYF. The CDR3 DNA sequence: TGTGCCAGTAGTACCTTAGCGGGAAACACAGATACGCAGTATTTT.

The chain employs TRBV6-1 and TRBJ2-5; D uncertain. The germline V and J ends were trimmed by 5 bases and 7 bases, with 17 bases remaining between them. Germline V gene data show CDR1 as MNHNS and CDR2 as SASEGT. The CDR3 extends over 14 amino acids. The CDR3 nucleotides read TGTGCCAGCAGTCTGATCCCCTCCTTTCGGACCCAGTACTTC. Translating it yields CASSLIPSFRTQYF.

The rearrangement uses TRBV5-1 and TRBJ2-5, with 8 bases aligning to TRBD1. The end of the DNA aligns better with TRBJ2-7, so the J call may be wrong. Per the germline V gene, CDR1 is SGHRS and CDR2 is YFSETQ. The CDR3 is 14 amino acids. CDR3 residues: CASSLGQGGSEQYF. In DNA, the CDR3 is TGCGCCAGCAGCCTAGGACAGGGTGGGTCCGAGCAGTACTTC.

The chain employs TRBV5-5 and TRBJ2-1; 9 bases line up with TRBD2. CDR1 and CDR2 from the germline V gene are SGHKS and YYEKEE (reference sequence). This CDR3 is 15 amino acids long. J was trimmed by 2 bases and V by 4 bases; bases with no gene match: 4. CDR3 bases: TGTGCCAGCAGCATTAGCGGGAGCCCCTACAATGAGCAGTTCTTC. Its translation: CASSISGSPYNEQFF. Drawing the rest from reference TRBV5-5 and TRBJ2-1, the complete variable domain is DAGVTQSPTHLIKTRGQQVTLRCSPISGHKSVSWYQQVLGQGPQFIFQYYEKEERGRGNFPDRFSARQFPNYSSELNVNALLLGDSALYLCASSISGSPYNEQFFGPGTRLTVL.

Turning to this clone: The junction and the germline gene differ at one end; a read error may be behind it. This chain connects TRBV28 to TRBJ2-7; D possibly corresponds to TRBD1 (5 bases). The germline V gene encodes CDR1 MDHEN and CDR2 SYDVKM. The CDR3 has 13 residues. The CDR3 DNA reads TGTGCCAGCAGTTTATCCCAGGGTGGCAAGTCACAGTTC. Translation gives CASSLSQGGKSQF.

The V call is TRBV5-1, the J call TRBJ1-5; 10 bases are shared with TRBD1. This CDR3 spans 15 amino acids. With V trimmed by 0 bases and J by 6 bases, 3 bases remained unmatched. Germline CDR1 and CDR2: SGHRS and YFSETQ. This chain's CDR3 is CASSLGTGGGQPQHF. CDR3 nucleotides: TGCGCCAGCAGCTTGGGGACAGGGGGTGGTCAGCCCCAGCATTTT.

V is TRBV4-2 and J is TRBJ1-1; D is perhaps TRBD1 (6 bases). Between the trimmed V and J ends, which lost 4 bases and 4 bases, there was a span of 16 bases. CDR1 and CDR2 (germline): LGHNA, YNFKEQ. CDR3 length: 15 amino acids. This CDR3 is CASSLRQVRGTEAFF. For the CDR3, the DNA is TGTGCCAGCAGCCTGAGACAGGTTCGGGGCACTGAAGCTTTCTTT.

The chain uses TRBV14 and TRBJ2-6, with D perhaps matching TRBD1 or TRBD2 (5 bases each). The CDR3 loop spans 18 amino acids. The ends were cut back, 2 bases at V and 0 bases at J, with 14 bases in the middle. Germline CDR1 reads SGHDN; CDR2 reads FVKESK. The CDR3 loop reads CASSQWGKGSSGANVLTF. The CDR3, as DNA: TGTGCCAGCAGCCAATGGGGGAAGGGAAGCTCTGGGGCCAACGTCCTGACTTTC.

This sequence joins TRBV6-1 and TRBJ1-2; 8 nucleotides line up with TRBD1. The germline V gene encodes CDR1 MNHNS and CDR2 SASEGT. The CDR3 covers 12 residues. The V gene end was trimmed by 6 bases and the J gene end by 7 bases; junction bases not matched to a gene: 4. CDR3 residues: CASRQTGGGYTF. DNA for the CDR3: TGTGCCAGCAGACAAACAGGGGGTGGCTACACCTTC.

DNA of the CDR3: TGTGCCAGCAGCCCTACTAGCGGGAGGGCCGGGATCTACGAGCAGTACTTC. Its translation is CASSPTSGRAGIYEQYF. The V and J genes are TRBV5-4 and TRBJ2-7; the match to TRBD2 covers 13 bases. The CDR3 consists of 17 residues. V gave up 4 bases and J gave up 3 bases; unmatched junction bases: 10. Germline V gene lookup returns CDR1 SGHNT and CDR2 YYREEE (reference sequence).

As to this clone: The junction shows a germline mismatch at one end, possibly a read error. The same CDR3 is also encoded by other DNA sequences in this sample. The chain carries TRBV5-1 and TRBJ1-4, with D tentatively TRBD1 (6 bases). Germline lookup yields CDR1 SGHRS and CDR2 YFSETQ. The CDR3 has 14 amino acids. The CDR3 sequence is CASSLAGANEKLFF. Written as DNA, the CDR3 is TGTGCCAGCAGCTTGGCAGGGGCTAATGAAAAACTGTTTTTT.